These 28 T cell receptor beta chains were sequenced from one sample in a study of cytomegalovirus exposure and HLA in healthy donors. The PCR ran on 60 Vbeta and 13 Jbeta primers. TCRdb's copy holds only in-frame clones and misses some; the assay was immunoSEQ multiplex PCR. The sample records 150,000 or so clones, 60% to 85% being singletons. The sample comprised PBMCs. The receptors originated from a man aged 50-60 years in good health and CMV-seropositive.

The CDR3 nucleotides are TGTGCCCCCGATCGGCCGGGAGAACTAGACTATGGCTACACCTTC. Translation: CAPDRPGELDYGYTF. The V call is TRBV10-3, the J call TRBJ1-2; D is ambiguous. The length of the CDR3 is 15 residues. V was trimmed by 11 bases and J by 3 bases, leaving 22 bases between them. The V gene's germline CDR1 is ENHRY and CDR2 SYGVKD.

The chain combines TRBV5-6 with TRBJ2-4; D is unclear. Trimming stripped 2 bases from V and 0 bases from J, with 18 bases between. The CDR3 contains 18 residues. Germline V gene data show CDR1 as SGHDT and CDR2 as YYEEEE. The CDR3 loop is CASSFLSPRLRAKNIQYF. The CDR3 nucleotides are TGTGCCAGCAGCTTTCTCTCACCTCGACTGAGAGCCAAAAACATTCAGTACTTC.

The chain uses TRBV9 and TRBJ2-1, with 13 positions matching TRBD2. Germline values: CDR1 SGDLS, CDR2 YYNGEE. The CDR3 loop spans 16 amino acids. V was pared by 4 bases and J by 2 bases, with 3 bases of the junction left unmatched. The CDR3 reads CASSSGLAGAYNEQFF. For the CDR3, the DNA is TGTGCCAGCAGCTCCGGACTAGCGGGGGCCTACAATGAGCAGTTCTTC.

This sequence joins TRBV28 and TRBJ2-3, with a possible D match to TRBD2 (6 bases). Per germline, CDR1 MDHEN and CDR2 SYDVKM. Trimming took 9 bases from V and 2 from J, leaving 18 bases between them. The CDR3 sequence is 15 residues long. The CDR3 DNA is TGTGCCAGTTCACCCAGACTAGAGAACACAGATACGCAGTATTTT. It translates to CASSPRLENTDTQYF.

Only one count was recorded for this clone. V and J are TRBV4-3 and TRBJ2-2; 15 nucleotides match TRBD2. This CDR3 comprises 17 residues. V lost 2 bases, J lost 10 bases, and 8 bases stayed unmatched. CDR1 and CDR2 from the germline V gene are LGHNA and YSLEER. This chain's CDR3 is CASSQTGLAGGGEELFF. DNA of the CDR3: TGCGCCAGCAGCCAAACGGGACTAGCGGGGGGAGGTGAGGAGCTGTTTTTT.

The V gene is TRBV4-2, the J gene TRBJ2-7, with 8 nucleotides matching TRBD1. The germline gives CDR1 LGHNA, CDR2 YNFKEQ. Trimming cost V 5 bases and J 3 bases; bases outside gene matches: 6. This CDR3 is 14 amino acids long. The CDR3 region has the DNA TGTGCCAGCAGCGCCTGGACAGGGAGCTACGAGCAGTACTTC. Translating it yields CASSAWTGSYEQYF.

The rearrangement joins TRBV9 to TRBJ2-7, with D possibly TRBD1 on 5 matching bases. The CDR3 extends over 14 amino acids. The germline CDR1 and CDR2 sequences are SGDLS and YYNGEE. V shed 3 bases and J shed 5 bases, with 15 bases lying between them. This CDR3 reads CASSGPQGRNEQYF. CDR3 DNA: TGTGCCAGCAGCGGCCCCCAGGGAAGAAACGAGCAGTACTTC.

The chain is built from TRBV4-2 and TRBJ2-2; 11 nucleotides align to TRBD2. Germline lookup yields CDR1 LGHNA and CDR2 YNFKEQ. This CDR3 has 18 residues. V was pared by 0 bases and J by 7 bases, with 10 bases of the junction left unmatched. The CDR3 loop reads CASSQEAFSGGARGELFF. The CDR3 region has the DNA TGTGCCAGCAGCCAAGAGGCCTTTAGCGGGGGGGCCCGCGGGGAGCTGTTTTTT.

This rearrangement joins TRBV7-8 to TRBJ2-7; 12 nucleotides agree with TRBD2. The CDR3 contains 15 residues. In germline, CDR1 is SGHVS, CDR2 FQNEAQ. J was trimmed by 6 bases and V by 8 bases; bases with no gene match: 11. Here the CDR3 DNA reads TGTGCCAGCGTTGAGACTAGCGGGGGATGGAGCGAGCAGTACTTC. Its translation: CASVETSGGWSEQYF.

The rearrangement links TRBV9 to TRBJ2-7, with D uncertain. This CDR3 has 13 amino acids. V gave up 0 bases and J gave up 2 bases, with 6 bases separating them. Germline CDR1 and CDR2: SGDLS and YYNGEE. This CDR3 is CASSVDPAYEQYF. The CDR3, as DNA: TGTGCCAGCAGCGTAGATCCAGCCTACGAGCAGTACTTC.

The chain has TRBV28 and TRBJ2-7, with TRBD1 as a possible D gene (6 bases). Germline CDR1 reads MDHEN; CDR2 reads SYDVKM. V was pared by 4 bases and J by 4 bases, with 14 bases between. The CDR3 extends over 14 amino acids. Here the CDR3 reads CASSSVQGRYEQYF. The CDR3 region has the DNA TGTGCCAGCAGTTCCGTCCAGGGGCGGTACGAGCAGTACTTC.

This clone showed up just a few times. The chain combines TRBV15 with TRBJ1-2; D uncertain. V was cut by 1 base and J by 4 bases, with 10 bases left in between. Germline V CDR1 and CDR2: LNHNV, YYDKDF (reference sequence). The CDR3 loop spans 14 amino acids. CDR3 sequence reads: CATSRGGPVYGYTF. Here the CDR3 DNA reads TGTGCCACCAGCAGAGGTGGGCCGGTCTATGGCTACACCTTC.

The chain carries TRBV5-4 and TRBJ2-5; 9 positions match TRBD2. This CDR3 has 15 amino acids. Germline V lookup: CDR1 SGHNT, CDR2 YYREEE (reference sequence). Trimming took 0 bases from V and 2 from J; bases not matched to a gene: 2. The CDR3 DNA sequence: TGTGCCAGCAGCTTGGTTGCGGGGGGGCAAGAGACCCAGTACTTC. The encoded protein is CASSLVAGGQETQYF.

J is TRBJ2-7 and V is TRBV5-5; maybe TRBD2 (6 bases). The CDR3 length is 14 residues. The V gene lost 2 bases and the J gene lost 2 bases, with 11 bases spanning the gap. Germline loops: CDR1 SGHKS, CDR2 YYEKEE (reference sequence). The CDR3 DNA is TGTGCCAGCAGCTTCGTAGCGGCAACCTACGAGCAGTACTTC. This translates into CASSFVAATYEQYF.

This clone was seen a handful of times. The CDR3 sequence: CASSVPLTESSYNSPLHF. In nucleotides, the CDR3 is TGTGCCAGCAGCGTCCCTTTGACTGAGAGCTCCTATAATTCACCCCTCCACTTT. The gene calls are TRBV7-8 and TRBJ1-6, with D hard to call. CDR1 is SGHVS and CDR2 is FQNEAQ in the germline V gene. V lost 5 bases and J lost 0, with 17 bases in between. CDR3 length: 18 residues. The complete variable domain, with remaining parts taken from reference TRBV7-8 and TRBJ1-6, reads GAGVSQSPRYKVAKRGQDVALRCDPISGHVSLFWYQQALGQGPEFLTYFQNEAQLDKSGLPSDRFFAERPEGSVSTLKIQRTQQEDSAVYLCASSVPLTESSYNSPLHFGNGTRLTVT.

CDR3 sequence reads: CASSGGQSYEQYF. The CDR3 nucleotides are TGTGCCAGCAGCGGGGGACAGTCCTACGAGCAGTACTTC. V and J are TRBV9 and TRBJ2-7, with 7 bases lining up with TRBD1. CDR3 length: 13 amino acids. In germline, CDR1 is SGDLS, CDR2 YYNGEE. V dropped 3 bases and J dropped 1; count of bases not matched to a gene: 1.

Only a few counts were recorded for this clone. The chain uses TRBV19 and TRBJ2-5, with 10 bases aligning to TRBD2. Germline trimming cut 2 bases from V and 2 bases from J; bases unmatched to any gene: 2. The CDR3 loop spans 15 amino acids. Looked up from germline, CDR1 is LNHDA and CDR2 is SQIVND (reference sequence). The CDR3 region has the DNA TGTGCCAGTAGTATACTAGCGGGGGTGCAAGAGACCCAGTACTTC. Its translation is CASSILAGVQETQYF.

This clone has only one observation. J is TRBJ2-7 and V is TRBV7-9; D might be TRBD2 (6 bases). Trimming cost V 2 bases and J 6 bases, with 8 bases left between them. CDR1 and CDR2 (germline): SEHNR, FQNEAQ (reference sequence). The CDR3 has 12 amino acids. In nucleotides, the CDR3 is TGTGCCAGCAGCTTAATAGCGGCCGAGCAGTACTTC. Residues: CASSLIAAEQYF.

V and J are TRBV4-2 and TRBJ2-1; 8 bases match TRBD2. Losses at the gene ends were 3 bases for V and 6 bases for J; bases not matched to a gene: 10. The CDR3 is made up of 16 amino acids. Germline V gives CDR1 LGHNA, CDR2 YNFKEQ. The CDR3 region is CASSQGGGSASNEQFF. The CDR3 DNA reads TGTGCCAGCAGCCAGGGCGGGGGGAGTGCCAGCAATGAGCAGTTCTTC.

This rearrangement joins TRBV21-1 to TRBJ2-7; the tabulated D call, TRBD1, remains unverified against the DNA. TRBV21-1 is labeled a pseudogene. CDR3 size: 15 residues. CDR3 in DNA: TGTGCCAGCAGCTTAAAGTGGCACAGGGTCTACGAGCAGTACTTC. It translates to CASSLKWHRVYEQYF.

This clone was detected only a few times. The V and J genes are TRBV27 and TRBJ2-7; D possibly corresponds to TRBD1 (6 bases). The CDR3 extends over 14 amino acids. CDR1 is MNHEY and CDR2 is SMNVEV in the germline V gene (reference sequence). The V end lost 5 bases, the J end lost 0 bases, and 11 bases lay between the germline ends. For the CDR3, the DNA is TGTGCCAGCAGTAGGGACACCACCTCCTACGAGCAGTACTTC. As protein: CASSRDTTSYEQYF.

Here the CDR3 reads CASSLAPTGGNDEQYF. CDR3 nucleotide sequence: TGTGCCAGCAGCTTAGCTCCGACAGGGGGCAATGACGAGCAGTACTTC. The V and J genes are TRBV7-2 and TRBJ2-7; 10 bases line up with TRBD1. This CDR3 has 16 residues. Germline V gene lookup returns CDR1 SGHTA and CDR2 FQGNSA. V was clipped by 0 bases and J by 5 bases; unmatched bases: 7. Based on the CDR3 plus reference TRBV7-2 and TRBJ2-7, the full variable domain is GAGVSQSPSNKVTEKGKDVELRCDPISGHTALYWYRQSLGQGLEFLIYFQGNSAPDKSGLPSDRFSAERTGGSVSTLTIQRTQQEDSAVYLCASSLAPTGGNDEQYFGPGTRLTVT.

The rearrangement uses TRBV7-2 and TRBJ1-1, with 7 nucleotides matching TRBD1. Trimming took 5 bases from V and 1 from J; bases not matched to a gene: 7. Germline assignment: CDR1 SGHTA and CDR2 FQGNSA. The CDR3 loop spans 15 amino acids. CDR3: CASSRDRRTNTEAFF. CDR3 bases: TGTGCCAGCAGCCGGGACAGAAGGACGAACACTGAAGCTTTCTTT. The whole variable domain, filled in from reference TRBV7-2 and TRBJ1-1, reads GAGVSQSPSNKVTEKGKDVELRCDPISGHTALYWYRQSLGQGLEFLIYFQGNSAPDKSGLPSDRFSAERTGGSVSTLTIQRTQQEDSAVYLCASSRDRRTNTEAFFGQGTRLTVV.

The CDR3 DNA is TGTGCCAGCAGCTTAGCGGCGGGGGCCAAGAACACTGAAGCTTTCTTT. Amino acids: CASSLAAGAKNTEAFF. The genes are TRBV7-2 and TRBJ1-1, with D perhaps TRBD1 (6 bases). V lost 0 bases and J 1 base, leaving 12 bases between the germline ends. The CDR3 has 16 amino acids. Germline V gives CDR1 SGHTA, CDR2 FQGNSA.

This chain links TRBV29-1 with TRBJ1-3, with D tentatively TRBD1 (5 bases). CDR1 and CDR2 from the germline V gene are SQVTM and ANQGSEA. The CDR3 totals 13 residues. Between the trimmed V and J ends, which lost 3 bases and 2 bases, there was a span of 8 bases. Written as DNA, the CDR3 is TGCAGCGTTGAGGGGGGAGCTGGAAACACCATATATTTT. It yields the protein CSVEGGAGNTIYF. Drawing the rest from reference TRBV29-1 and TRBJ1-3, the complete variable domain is SAVISQKPSRDICQRGTSLTIQCQVDSQVTMMFWYRQQPGQSLTLIATANQGSEATYESGFVIDKFPISRPNLTFSTLTVSNMSPEDSSIYLCSVEGGAGNTIYFGEGSWLTVV.

The chain's CDR3 is CASSPYGNTEAFF. CDR3 DNA: TGTGCCAGCAGCCCCTACGGGAACACTGAAGCTTTCTTT. The chain recombines TRBV11-3 with TRBJ1-1; no clear D. Germline lookup yields CDR1 SGHNT and CDR2 YENEEA. V lost 5 bases, J lost 1 base, and 8 bases lay in between. CDR3 length: 13 residues.

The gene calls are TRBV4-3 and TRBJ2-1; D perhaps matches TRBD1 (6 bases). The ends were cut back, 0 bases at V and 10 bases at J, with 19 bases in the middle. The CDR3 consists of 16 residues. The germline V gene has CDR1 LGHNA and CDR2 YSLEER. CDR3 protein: CASSQDPAGAPFEQFF. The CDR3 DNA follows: TGCGCCAGCAGCCAAGATCCGGCAGGGGCGCCGTTCGAGCAGTTCTTC.

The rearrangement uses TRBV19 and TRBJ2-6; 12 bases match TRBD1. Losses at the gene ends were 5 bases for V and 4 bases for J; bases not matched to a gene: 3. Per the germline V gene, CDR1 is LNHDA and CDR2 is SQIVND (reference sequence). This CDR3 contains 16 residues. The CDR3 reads CASSGDRGLGANVLTF. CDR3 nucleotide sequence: TGTGCCAGTAGTGGGGACAGGGGGCTCGGGGCCAACGTCCTGACTTTC.